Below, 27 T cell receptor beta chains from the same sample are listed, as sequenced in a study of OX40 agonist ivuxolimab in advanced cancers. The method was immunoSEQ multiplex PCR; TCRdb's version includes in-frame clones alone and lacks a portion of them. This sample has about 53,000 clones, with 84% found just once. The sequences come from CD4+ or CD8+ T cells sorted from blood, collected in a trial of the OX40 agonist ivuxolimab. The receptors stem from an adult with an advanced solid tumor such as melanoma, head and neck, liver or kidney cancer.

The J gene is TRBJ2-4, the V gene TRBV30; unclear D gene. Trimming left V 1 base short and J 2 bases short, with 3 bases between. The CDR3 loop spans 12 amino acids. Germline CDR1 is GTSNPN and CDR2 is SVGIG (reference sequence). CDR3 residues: CAWSGTKNIQYF. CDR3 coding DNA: TGTGCCTGGAGTGGGACCAAAAACATTCAGTACTTC.

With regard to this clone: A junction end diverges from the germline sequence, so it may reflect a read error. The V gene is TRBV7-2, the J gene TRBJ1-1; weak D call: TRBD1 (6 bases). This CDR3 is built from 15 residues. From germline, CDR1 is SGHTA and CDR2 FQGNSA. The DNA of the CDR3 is TGTGCCAGCAGCTTGAAACAGGGCTGGAACACTGAAGCTCTCTTT. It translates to CASSLKQGWNTEALF.

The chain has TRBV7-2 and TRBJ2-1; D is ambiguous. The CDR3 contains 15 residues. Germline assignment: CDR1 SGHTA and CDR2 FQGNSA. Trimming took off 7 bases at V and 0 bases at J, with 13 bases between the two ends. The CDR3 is CASIRHSSSYNEQFF. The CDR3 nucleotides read TGTGCCAGCATCAGACATTCGAGCTCCTACAATGAGCAGTTCTTC.

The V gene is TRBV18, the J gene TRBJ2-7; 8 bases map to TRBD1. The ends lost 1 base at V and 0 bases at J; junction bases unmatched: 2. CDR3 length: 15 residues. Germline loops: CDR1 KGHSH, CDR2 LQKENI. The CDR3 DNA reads TGTGCCAGCTCACCACTCGGGACAGGCTCCTACGAGCAGTACTTC. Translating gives CASSPLGTGSYEQYF.

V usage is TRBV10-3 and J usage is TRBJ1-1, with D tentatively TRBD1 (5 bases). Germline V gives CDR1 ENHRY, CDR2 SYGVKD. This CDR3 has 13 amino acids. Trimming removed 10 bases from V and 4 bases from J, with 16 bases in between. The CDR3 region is CATRTPGTTEAFF. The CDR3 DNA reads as TGTGCCACGAGGACCCCAGGGACCACTGAAGCTTTCTTT.

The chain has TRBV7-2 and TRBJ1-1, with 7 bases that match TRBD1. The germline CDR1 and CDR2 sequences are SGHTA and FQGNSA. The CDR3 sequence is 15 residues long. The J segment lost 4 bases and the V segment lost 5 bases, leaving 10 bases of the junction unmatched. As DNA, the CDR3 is TGTGCCAGCAGCACTCGACAGGGAAAGGGCACTGAAGCTTTCTTT. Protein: CASSTRQGKGTEAFF.

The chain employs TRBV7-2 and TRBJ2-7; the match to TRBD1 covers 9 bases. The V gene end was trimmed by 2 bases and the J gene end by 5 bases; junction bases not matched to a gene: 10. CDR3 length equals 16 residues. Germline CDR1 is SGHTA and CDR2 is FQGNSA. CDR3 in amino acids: CASSLPTGQGANEQYF. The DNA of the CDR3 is TGTGCCAGCAGCTTACCAACGGGACAGGGAGCCAACGAGCAGTACTTC.

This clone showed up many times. The CDR3 DNA is TGTGCCAGCAGTCCGGGGCCCCATTACGAGCAGTACTTC. Its translation: CASSPGPHYEQYF. The gene calls are TRBV27 and TRBJ2-7; either TRBD1 or TRBD2 may supply D (5 bases each). V lost 5 bases and J lost 4, with 12 bases in between. The CDR3 is made up of 13 amino acids. Germline V gene lookup returns CDR1 MNHEY and CDR2 SMNVEV (reference sequence).

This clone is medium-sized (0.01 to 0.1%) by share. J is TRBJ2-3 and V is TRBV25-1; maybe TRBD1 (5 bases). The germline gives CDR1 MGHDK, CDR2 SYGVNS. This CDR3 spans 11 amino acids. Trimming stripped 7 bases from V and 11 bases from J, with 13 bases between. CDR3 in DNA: TGTGCCAGCAAAGAAGCAGGGATGCAGTATTTT. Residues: CASKEAGMQYF.

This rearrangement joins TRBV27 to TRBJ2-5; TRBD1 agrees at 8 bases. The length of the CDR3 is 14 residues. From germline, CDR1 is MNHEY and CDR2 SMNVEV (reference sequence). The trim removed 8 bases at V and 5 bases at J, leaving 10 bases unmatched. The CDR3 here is CASGLQTGDETQYF. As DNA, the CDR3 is TGTGCCAGCGGACTCCAGACAGGGGATGAGACCCAGTACTTC.

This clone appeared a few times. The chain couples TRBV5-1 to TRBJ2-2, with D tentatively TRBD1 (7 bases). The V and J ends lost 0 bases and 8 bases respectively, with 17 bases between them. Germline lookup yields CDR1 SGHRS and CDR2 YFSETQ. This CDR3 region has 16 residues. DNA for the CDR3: TGCGCCAGCAGCTTGGCCCAGGGGGGAACGAGAGGGGAGCTGTTTTTT. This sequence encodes CASSLAQGGTRGELFF.

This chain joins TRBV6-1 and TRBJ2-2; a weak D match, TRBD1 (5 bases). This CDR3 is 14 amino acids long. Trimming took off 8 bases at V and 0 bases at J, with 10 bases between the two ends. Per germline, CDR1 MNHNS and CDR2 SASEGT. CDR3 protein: CASGAAANTGELFF. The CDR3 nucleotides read TGTGCCAGCGGGGCGGCAGCGAACACCGGGGAGCTGTTTTTT.

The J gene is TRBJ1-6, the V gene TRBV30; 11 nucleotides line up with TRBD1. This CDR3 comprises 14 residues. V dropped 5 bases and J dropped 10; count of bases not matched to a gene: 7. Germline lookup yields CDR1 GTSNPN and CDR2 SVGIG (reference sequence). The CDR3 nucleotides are TGTGCCTGGTGGACAGGGGGCGTCTCCTCACCCCTCCACTTT. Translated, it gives CAWWTGGVSSPLHF.

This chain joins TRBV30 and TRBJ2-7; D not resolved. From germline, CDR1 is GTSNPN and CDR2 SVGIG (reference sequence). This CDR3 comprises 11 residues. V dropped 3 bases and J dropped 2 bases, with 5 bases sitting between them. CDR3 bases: TGTGCCTGGAGGGACGCCTACGAGCAGTACTTC. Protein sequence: CAWRDAYEQYF.

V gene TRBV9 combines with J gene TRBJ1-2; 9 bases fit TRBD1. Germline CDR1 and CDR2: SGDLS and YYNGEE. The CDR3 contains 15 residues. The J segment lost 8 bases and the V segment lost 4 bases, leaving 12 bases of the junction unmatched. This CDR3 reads CASSPRPGTGIGYTF. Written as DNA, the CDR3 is TGTGCCAGCAGCCCTCGTCCCGGGACAGGGATCGGCTACACCTTC. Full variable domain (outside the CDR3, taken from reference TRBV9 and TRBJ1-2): DSGVTQTPKHLITATGQRVTLRCSPRSGDLSVYWYQQSLDQGLQFLIQYYNGEERAKGNILERFSAQQFPDLHSELNLSSLELGDSALYFCASSPRPGTGIGYTFGSGTRLTVV.

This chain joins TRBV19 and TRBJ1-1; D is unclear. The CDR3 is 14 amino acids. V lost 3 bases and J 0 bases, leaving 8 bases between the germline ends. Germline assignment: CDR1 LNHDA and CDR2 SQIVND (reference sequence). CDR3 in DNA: TGTGCCAGTAGTATGTCGGGCTTGAACACTGAAGCTTTCTTT. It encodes CASSMSGLNTEAFF.

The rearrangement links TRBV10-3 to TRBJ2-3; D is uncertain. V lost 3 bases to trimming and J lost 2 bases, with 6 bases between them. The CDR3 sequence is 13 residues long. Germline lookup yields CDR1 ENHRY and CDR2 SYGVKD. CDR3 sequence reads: CAISELLTDTQYF. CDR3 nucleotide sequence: TGTGCCATCAGTGAATTACTCACAGATACGCAGTATTTT.

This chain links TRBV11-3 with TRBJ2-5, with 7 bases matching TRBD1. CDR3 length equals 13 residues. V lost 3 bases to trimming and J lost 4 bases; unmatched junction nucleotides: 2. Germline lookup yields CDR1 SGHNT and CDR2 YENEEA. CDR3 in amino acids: CASSFNRGETQYF. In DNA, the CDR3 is TGTGCCAGCAGCTTCAACAGGGGAGAGACCCAGTACTTC.

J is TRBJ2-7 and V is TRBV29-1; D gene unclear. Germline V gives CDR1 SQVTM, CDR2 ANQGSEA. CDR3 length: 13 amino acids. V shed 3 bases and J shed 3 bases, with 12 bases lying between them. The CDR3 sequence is CSVDTGRNYEQYF. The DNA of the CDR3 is TGCAGCGTTGATACCGGACGGAACTACGAGCAGTACTTC.

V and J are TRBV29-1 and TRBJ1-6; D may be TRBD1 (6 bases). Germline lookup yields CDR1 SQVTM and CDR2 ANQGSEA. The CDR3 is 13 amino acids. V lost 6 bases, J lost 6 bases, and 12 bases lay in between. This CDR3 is CSVQGESNSPLHF. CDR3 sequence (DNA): TGCAGCGTACAGGGAGAGAGTAATTCACCCCTCCACTTT.

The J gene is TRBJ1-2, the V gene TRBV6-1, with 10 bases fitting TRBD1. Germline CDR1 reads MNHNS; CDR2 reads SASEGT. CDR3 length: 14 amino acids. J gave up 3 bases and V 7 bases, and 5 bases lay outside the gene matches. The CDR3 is CASIRQGADYGYTF. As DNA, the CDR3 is TGTGCCAGCATTAGACAGGGGGCAGACTATGGCTACACCTTC.

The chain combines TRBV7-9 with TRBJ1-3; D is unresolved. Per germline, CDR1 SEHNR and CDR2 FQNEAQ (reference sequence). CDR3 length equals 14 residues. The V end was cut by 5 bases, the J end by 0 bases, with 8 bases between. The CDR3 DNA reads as TGTGCCAGCAGCCCCTTTGCCTCTGGAAACACCATATATTTT. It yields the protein CASSPFASGNTIYF.

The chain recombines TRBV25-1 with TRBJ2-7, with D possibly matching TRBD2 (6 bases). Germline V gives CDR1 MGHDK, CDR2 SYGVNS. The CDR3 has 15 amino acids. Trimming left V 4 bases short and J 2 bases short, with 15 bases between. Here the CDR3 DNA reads TGTGCCAGCAGTGCCCAGGGAGGAGCCCCCTACGAGCAGTACTTC. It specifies CASSAQGGAPYEQYF.

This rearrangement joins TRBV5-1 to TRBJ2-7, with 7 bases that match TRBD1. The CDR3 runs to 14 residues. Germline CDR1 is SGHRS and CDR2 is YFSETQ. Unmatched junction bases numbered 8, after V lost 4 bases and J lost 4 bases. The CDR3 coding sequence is TGCGCCAGCAGCCAATGGGACAGAATATACGAGCAGTACTTC. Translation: CASSQWDRIYEQYF.

The CDR3 DNA reads as TGTGCCAGCAGCTTAAGTTGGGCGGGAGGGGGCAATGAGCAGTTCTTC. It encodes CASSLSWAGGGNEQFF. The V gene is TRBV7-2, the J gene TRBJ2-1; TRBD2 agrees at 9 bases. This CDR3 is 16 amino acids long. V gave up 2 bases and J gave up 6 bases; unmatched junction bases: 8. In germline, CDR1 is SGHTA, CDR2 FQGNSA.

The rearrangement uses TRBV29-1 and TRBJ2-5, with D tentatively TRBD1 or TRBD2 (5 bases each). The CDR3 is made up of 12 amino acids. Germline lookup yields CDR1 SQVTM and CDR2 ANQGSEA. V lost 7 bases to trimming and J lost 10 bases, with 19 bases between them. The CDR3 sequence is CSAELGPADQYF. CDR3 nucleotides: TGCAGCGCCGAACTGGGACCTGCGGACCAGTACTTC.

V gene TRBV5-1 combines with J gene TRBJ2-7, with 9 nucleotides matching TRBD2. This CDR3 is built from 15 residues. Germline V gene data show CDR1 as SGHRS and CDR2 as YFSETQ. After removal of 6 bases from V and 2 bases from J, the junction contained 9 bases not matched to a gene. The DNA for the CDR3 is TGCGCCAGCACACCATCTAGCGGGGAGACCTACGAGCAGTACTTC. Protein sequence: CASTPSSGETYEQYF.